This T cell receptor beta chain derives from a study of vaccination and CD4 T cells after COVID-19. The V gene's germline CDR1 is MNHEY and CDR2 SMNVEV (reference sequence). Trimming shortened V by 6 bases and J by 2 bases, and 3 bases separated the two germline ends. The CDR3 is made up of 11 amino acids. Worth noting for this clonotype: Its target is not known.

Study-level results: Median reactive clonotypes, those recognizing SARS-CoV-2, rose from 21 to 38, not significantly.

The treatment here: roughly ten-day PBMC culture with coronavirus spike peptide pools or control peptides (ViraFEST assay). Investigators obtained the unexposed donor's CD4+ T cells before the COVID-19 pandemic (2011-2018). Sequencing of DNA taken from cultured CD4+ T cells relied on the Oncomine TCR Beta short-read assay. TCRdb reprocessed the PCR reads via MiXCR and lists one record per CDR3 protein. The top ten hold 16% of the sample, which has thousands of distinct CDR3 sequences, approximately 35% seen once. The chain carries TRBV27 and TRBJ2-3; D is unclear. The specimen was CD4+ T cells from blood, cultured in vitro. The TCR sequence derives from a human donor in good health. Written as DNA, the CDR3 is TGTGCCAGCAGCGACACAGATACGCAGTATTTT. Its translation: CASSDTDTQYF.